This T cell receptor (beta chain) was obtained from a study of naive and memory T cell subsets. Whole-study findings and limits: A few larger clonotypes appeared in naive repertoires, especially CD8, possibly memory cells re-expressing CD45RA.

With V trimmed by 4 bases and J by 2 bases, 10 bases remained unmatched. Per germline, CDR1 DFQATT and CDR2 SNEGSKA (reference sequence). The CDR3 length is 15 residues. CD8 T cells were positively selected from what remained after CD4 positive selection. Both TRBC1 and TRBC2 were covered by a beta constant-region primer of two equimolar oligonucleotides. Nested alpha and beta constant-region primers with the SP2 primer drove four PCR rounds on ligated cDNA. TCRdb ran MiXCR on the UMI-ligation and nested PCR reads and lists one entry per CDR3 protein. The sample comprises some 110,000 distinct CDR3 sequences, around 15% of which are singletons, and around 2.7% rests with the top ten. In the case of this clonotype: The target antigen is unknown.

This TCR came from a human donor in good health. The chain joins TRBV20-1 to TRBJ1-2; TRBD1 matches 7 bases. The source material was naive CD8+ T cells from blood. The CDR3 spells CSAKERGLTNYGYTF. CDR3 nucleotides: TGCAGTGCTAAGGAAAGGGGGCTGACCAACTATGGCTACACCTTC.